The clone carrying this T cell receptor (beta chain) was picked up a small number of times. Other DNA sequences in the same sample also yield this CDR3. In the original workflow: Amplified reference gene primers provided the basis for estimating nucleated cell counts. Sequenced by immunoSEQ multiplex PCR; TCRdb stores in-frame clones only, minus some. The DNA was the basis for D and trimming; V, J and clone size are from that table. The table records 150,000 or so clones, about 80% of them present only once. Germline V CDR1 and CDR2: MNHEY, SVGAGI. Unmatched junction bases numbered 8, after V lost 7 bases and J lost 2 bases. This CDR3 is built from 15 residues. The data originate from a study of blood T cell repertoires in COVID-19. In the study overall: Italy, Spain and the United States were the sources of the convalescent and acute COVID-19 samples. From T cells, B-cell-depleted T cells, or PBMCs came the material, which was cDNA or gDNA.

The clonotype was recovered from a woman aged 70 to 79 with acute or convalescent COVID-19. This chain uses TRBV6-5 with TRBJ2-1; 7 bases map to TRBD2. Sequencing input: peripheral blood. The CDR3 spells CASTRRGRAYNEQFF. CDR3 sequence (DNA): TGTGCCAGCACCAGGAGAGGGAGGGCCTACAATGAGCAGTTCTTC.